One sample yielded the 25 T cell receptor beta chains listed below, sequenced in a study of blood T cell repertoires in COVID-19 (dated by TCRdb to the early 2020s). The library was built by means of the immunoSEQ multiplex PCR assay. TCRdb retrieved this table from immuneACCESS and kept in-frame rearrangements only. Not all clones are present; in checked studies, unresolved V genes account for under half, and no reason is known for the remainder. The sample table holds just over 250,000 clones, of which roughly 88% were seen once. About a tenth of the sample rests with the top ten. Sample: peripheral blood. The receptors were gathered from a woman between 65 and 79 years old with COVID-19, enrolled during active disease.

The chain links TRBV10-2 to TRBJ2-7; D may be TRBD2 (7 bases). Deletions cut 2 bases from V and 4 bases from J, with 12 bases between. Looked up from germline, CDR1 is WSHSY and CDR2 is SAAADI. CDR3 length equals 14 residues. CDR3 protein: CASSEGGDTYEQYF. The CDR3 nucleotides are TGCGCCAGCAGTGAGGGGGGGGACACATACGAGCAGTACTTC.

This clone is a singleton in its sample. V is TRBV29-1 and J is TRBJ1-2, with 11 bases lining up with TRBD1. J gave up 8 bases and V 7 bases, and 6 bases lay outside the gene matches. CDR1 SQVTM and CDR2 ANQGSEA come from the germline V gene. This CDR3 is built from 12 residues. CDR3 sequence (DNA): TGCAGCGCCCCGGGACAGGGGGTCGGCTACACCTTC. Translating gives CSAPGQGVGYTF.

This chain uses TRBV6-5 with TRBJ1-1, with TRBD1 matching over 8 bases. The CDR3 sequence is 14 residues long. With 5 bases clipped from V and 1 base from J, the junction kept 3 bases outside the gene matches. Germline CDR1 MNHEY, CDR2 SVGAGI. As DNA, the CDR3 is TGTGCCAGCAGTCGCGGGACAGGGAACACTGAAGCTTTCTTT. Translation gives CASSRGTGNTEAFF.

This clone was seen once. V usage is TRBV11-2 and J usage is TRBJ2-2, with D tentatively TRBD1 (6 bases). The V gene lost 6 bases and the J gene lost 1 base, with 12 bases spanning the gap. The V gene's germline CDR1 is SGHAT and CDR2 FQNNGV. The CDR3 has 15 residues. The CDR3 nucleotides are TGTGCCAGCAGTACACCGGACAGGAACACCGGGGAGCTGTTTTTT. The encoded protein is CASSTPDRNTGELFF.

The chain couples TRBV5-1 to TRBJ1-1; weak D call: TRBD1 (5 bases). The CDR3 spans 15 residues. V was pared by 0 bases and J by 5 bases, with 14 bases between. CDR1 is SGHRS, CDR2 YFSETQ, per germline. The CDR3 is CASSLAAGRGTEAFF. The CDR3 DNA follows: TGCGCCAGCAGCTTGGCAGCGGGGCGCGGGACTGAAGCTTTCTTT.

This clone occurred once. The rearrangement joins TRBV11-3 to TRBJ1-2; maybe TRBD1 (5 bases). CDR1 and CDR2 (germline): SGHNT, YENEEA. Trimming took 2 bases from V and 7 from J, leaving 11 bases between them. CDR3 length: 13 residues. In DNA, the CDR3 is TGTGCCAGCAGCTTATTGCAGGGTTCTGGCTACACCTTC. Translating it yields CASSLLQGSGYTF.

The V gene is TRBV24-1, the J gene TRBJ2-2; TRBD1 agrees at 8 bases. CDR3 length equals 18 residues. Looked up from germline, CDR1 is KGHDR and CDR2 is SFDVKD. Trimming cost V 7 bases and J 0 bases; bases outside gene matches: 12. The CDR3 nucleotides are TGTGCCACCAGAGCCAAAAAGGACAGGGATTCGAACACCGGGGAGCTGTTTTTT. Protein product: CATRAKKDRDSNTGELFF.

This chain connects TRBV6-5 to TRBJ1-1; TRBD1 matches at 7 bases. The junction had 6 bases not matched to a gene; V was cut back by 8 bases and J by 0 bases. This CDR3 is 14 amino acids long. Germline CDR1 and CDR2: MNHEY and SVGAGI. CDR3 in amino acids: CASGTVPMNTEAFF. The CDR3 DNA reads TGTGCCAGCGGGACAGTCCCAATGAACACTGAAGCTTTCTTT.

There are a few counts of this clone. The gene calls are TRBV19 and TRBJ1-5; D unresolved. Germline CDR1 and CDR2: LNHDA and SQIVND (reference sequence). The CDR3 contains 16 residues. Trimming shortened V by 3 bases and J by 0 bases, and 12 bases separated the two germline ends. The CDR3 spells CASSMGRYYSNQPQHF. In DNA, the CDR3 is TGTGCCAGTAGTATGGGCAGATATTATAGCAATCAGCCCCAGCATTTT.

The CDR3 here is CASSATYDGNTIYF. For the CDR3, the DNA is TGTGCCAGCAGCGCGACTTACGACGGAAACACCATATATTTT. The chain recombines TRBV5-4 with TRBJ1-3; no clear D gene. CDR1 is SGHNT and CDR2 is YYREEE in the germline V gene (reference sequence). This CDR3 comprises 14 residues. V was cut by 4 bases and J by 4 bases, with 12 bases left in between.

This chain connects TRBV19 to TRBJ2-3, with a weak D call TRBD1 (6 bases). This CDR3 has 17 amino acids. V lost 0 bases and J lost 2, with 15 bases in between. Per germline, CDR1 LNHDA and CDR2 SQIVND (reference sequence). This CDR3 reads CASSIDLDSLITDTQYF. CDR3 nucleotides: TGTGCCAGTAGTATAGACCTGGACAGCTTAATCACAGATACGCAGTATTTT. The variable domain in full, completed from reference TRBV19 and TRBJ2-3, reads DGGITQSPKYLFRKEGQNVTLSCEQNLNHDAMYWYRQDPGQGLRLIYYSQIVNDFQKGDIAEGYSVSREKKESFPLTVTSAQKNPTAFYLCASSIDLDSLITDTQYFGPGTRLTVL.

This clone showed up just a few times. CDR3 DNA sequence: TGTGCCAGCAGCCCACAGGGGGTGTATTCACCCCTCCACTTT. Translated: CASSPQGVYSPLHF. The V and J genes are TRBV7-2 and TRBJ1-6; TRBD1 matches 8 bases. Germline V gene data show CDR1 as SGHTA and CDR2 as FQGNSA. The V gene end was trimmed by 5 bases and the J gene end by 8 bases; junction bases not matched to a gene: 5. The CDR3 runs 14 residues. The variable domain in full, with the rest retrieved from reference TRBV7-2 and TRBJ1-6, is GAGVSQSPSNKVTEKGKDVELRCDPISGHTALYWYRQSLGQGLEFLIYFQGNSAPDKSGLPSDRFSAERTGGSVSTLTIQRTQQEDSAVYLCASSPQGVYSPLHFGNGTRLTVT.

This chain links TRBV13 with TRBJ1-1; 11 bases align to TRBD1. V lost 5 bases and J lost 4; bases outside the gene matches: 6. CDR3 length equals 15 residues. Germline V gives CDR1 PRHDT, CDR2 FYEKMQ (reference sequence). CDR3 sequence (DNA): TGTGCCAGCAGCATCCGGGACAGGGGGAGCACTGAAGCTTTCTTT. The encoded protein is CASSIRDRGSTEAFF.

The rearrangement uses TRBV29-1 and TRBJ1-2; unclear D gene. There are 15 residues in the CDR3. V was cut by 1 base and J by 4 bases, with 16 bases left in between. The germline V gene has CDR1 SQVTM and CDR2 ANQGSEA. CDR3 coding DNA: TGCAGCGTTGAAGCGGCTAGCACCCTCCTCTATGGCTACACCTTC. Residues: CSVEAASTLLYGYTF.

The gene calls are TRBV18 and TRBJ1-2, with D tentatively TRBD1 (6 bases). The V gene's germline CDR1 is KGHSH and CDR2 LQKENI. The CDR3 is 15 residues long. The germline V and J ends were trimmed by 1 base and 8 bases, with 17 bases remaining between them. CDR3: CASSPRSLQGWGYTF. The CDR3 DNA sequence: TGTGCCAGCTCACCACGAAGTCTACAGGGTTGGGGCTACACCTTC.

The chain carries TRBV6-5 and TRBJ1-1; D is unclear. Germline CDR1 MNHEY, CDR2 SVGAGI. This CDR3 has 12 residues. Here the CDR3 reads CASGGGITEAFF. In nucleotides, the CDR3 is TGTGCGAGCGGAGGCGGAATCACTGAAGCTTTCTTT.

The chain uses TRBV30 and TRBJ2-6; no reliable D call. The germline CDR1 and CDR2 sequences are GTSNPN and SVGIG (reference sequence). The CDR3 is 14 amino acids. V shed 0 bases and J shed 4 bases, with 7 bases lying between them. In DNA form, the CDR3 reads TGTGCCTGGAGTGTGGCCCCCGGGGCCAACGTCCTGACTTTC. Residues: CAWSVAPGANVLTF.

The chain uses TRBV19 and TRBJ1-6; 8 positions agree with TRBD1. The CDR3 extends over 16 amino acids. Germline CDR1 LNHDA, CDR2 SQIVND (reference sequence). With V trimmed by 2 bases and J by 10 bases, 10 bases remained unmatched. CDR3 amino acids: CASSITRGTGDSPLHF. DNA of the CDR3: TGTGCCAGTAGTATAACAAGGGGGACAGGCGACTCACCCCTCCACTTT.

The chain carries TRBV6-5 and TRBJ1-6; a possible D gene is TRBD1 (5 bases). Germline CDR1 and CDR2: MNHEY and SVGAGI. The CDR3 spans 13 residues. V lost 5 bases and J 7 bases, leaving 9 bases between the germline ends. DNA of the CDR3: TGTGCCAGCAGTCAGGGACTAAATTCACCCCTCCACTTT. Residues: CASSQGLNSPLHF.

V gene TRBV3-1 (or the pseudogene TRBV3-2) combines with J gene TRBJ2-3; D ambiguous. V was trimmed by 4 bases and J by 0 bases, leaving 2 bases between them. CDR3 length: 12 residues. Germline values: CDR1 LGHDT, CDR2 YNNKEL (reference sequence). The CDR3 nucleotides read TGTGCCAGCAGCCCAAGCACAGATACGCAGTATTTT. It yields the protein CASSPSTDTQYF.

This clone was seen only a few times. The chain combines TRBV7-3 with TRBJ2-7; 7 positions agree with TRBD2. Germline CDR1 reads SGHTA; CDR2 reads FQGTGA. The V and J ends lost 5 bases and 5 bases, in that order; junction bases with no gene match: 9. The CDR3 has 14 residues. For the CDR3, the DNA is TGTGCCAGCAGCCGTCTGCCGGGGGGTAACGAGCAGTACTTC. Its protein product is CASSRLPGGNEQYF.

The CDR3 coding sequence is TGCAGCGTTGAGCCCTTCCAGGGAGGAGGGTATGGCTACACCTTC. It specifies CSVEPFQGGGYGYTF. The chain joins TRBV29-1 to TRBJ1-2; tentative D call: TRBD1 (5 bases). From germline, CDR1 is SQVTM and CDR2 ANQGSEA. V lost 3 bases and J lost 5, with 19 bases in between. This CDR3 contains 15 residues.

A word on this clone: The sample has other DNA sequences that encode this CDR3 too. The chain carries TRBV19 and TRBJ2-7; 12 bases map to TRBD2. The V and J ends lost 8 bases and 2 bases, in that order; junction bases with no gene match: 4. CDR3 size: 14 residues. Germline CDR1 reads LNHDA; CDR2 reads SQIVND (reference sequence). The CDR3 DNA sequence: TGTGCCAGTTCGACTAGCGGGAGCGCCTACGAGCAGTACTTC. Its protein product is CASSTSGSAYEQYF.

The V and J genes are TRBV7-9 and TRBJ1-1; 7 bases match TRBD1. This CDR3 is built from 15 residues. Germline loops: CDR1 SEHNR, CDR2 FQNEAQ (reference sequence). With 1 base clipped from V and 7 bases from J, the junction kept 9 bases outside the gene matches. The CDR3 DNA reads TGTGCCAGCAGCTTAGGTGGGACAGTAAACGTTGAAGCTTTCTTT. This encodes CASSLGGTVNVEAFF.

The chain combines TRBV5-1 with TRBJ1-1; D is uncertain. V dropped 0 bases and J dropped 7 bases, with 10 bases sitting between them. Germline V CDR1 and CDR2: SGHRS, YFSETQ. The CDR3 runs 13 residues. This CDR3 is CASSLAGTLEAFF. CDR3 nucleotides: TGCGCCAGCAGCTTGGCAGGAACTCTTGAAGCTTTCTTT.